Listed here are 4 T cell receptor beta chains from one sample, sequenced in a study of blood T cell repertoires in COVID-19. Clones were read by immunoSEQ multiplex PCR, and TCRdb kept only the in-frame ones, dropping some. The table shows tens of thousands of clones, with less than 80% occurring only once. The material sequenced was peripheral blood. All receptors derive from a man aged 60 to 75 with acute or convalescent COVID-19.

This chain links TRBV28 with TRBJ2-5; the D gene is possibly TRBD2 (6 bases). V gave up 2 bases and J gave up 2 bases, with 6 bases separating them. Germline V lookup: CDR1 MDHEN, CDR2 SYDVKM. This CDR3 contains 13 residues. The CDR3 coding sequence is TGTGCCAGCAGTTTAGGGGGGCAAGAGACCCAGTACTTC. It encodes CASSLGGQETQYF.

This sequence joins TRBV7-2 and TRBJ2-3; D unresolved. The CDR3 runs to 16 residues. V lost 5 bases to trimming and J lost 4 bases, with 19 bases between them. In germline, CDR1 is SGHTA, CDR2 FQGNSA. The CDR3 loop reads CASSPRPNQVADTQYF. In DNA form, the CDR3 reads TGTGCCAGCAGCCCACGGCCCAATCAGGTCGCAGATACGCAGTATTTT.

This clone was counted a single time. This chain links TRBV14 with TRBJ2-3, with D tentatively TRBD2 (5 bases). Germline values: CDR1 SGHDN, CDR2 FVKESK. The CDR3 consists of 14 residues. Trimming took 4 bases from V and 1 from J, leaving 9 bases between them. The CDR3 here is CASSPLGGTDTQYF. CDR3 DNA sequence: TGTGCCAGCAGCCCACTAGGAGGCACAGATACGCAGTATTTT.

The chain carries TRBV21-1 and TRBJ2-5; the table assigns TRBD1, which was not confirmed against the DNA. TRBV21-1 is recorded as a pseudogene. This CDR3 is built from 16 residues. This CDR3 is CASTMGEIGGQETQYF. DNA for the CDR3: TGTGCCAGCACCATGGGGGAGATAGGGGGACAAGAGACCCAGTACTTC.